The 4 T cell receptor beta chains listed next were all sequenced from one sample in a study of CD8 T cells in Susac syndrome. Random hexamers were used to reverse transcribe an amount of roughly 0.5 to 1 ug RNA. TCRdb re-called the immunoSEQ multiplex PCR reads with MiXCR, one entry per CDR3 protein. The sample gives around 300,000 distinct CDR3 sequences, 85% of which show up once; roughly 0.22% is in the top ten. The sequencing input was CD8+ T cells from PBMCs. The receptors were sampled from a human donor with multiple sclerosis.

This chain uses TRBV7-9 with TRBJ1-1; D is unclear. CDR3 size: 14 residues. Between the trimmed V and J ends, which lost 10 bases and 1 base, there was a span of 16 bases. Per germline, CDR1 SEHNR and CDR2 FQNEAQ (reference sequence). The CDR3 region is CATFAATKNTEAFF. CDR3 bases: TGTGCCACCTTCGCAGCGACGAAGAACACTGAAGCTTTCTTT.

This rearrangement joins TRBV4-3 to TRBJ2-3, with D tentatively TRBD2 (5 bases). From germline, CDR1 is LGHNA and CDR2 YSLEER. This CDR3 is built from 13 residues. V was cut by 5 bases and J by 5 bases, with 11 bases left in between. This chain's CDR3 is CASSELRGDTQYF. The CDR3 DNA sequence: TGCGCCAGCAGCGAACTTCGGGGAGATACGCAGTATTTT.

The sample holds one count of this clonotype. The chain recombines TRBV20-1 with TRBJ1-2, with a tentative D call TRBD1 (6 bases). The CDR3 sequence is 13 residues long. In germline, CDR1 is DFQATT, CDR2 SNEGSKA (reference sequence). CDR3 sequence reads: CVFFGGADYGYTF. For the CDR3, the DNA is TGCGTGTTCTTCGGGGGCGCGGACTATGGCTACACCTTC.

The chain joins TRBV27 to TRBJ1-2, with D uncertain. V lost 5 bases to trimming and J lost 2 bases, with 15 bases between them. Germline loops: CDR1 MNHEY, CDR2 SMNVEV (reference sequence). CDR3 length: 15 residues. The CDR3 protein is CASSPSGFRNYGYTF. The CDR3 region has the DNA TGTGCCAGCAGTCCGTCAGGATTCCGGAACTATGGCTACACCTTC.